The 16 T cell receptor beta chains in this list originate from one sample, sequenced in a study of T cell repertoires in cytomegalovirus infection (dated by TCRdb to the late 2010s). The data were produced on an Illumina HiSeq 1500. TCRdb reworked the public reads: Q25 trimming with fastp, MiXCR clone assembly, productive beta chains retained. Every entry covers one CDR3 protein and lists the most common genes and DNA from its rows. Here the sample has about a million distinct CDR3 sequences; 30% to 40% occur a single time. Clones ranked in the top ten supply about an eighth of the sample. No antigen has been identified for these receptors. What this sample's treatment or condition label stands for: in vitro stimulation with specific CMV peptide epitopes to enrich CMV-specific T cells. Sequences were derived from cultured CD8+ T cells from PBMCs, sampled from culture after CMV antigen stimulation. The receptors come from a human donor in good health (CMV status not recorded). Some clones in this sample may be carry-over from other donors' samples.

This clonotype has ten or more counts. The chain has TRBV7-4 and TRBJ1-2, with 11 bases lining up with TRBD1. The CDR3 contains 16 residues. Germline values: CDR1 SGHVT, CDR2 SQSDAQ. V was clipped by 5 bases and J by 3 bases; unmatched bases: 8. The CDR3 protein is CASSARTGGADYGYTF. CDR3 nucleotide sequence: TGTGCCAGCAGCGCCAGGACAGGGGGCGCAGACTATGGCTACACCTTC.

CDR3 sequence: CASSKWTVVTFSGELFF. For the CDR3, the DNA is TGTGCCAGCAGTAAATGGACCGTAGTGACGTTCTCCGGGGAGCTGTTTTTT. This chain connects TRBV6-2 or TRBV6-3 to TRBJ2-2; D not certain. Trimming cost V 5 bases and J 6 bases, with 22 bases left between them. CDR1 MNHEY and CDR2 SVGEGT come from the germline V gene. This CDR3 comprises 17 residues.

The table lists this clonotype with a few counts. The V call is TRBV27, the J call TRBJ2-1; TRBD1 might be the D (6 bases). Trimming removed 8 bases from V and 5 bases from J, with 16 bases in between. CDR1 is MNHEY and CDR2 is SMNVEV in the germline V gene (reference sequence). The length of the CDR3 is 14 residues. The CDR3 nucleotides read TGTGCCAGCGGTCGGACAGCTCCTCACAATGAGCAGTTCTTC. Its protein product is CASGRTAPHNEQFF.

This clonotype was picked up many times. The chain is built from TRBV7-2 and TRBJ2-7; a possible D gene is TRBD2 (5 bases). Germline CDR1 and CDR2: SGHTA and FQGNSA. V was shortened by 1 base and J by 0 bases, with 7 bases between the two germline ends. The CDR3 spans 14 residues. The chain's CDR3 is CASSLGRYSYEQYF. CDR3 bases: TGTGCCAGCAGCTTAGGGAGGTACTCCTACGAGCAGTACTTC.

The table lists this clonotype with a few counts. This chain joins TRBV12-3 or TRBV12-4 and TRBJ2-7; D gene unclear. V gave up 3 bases and J gave up 0 bases, with 9 bases separating them. This CDR3 has 14 residues. The CDR3 coding sequence is TGTGCCAGCAGTTTTGGGCACCACTCCTACGAGCAGTACTTC. Protein sequence: CASSFGHHSYEQYF.

The chain has TRBV27 and TRBJ1-1; tentatively, D is TRBD1 (5 bases). Germline V CDR1 and CDR2: MNHEY, SMNVEV (reference sequence). The V gene lost 2 bases and the J gene lost 0 bases, with 7 bases spanning the gap. The CDR3 contains 14 residues. The CDR3 sequence is CASSLKTVNTEAFF. The CDR3, as DNA: TGTGCCAGCAGTTTAAAGACAGTGAACACTGAAGCTTTCTTT.

This clonotype has at least ten counts. The rearrangement joins TRBV2 to TRBJ2-2, with TRBD2 matching 13 bases. Germline V gene data show CDR1 as SNHLY and CDR2 as FYNNEI. The V gene end was trimmed by 6 bases and the J gene end by 4 bases; junction bases not matched to a gene: 2. The CDR3 covers 15 residues. The CDR3 reads CASSGTSGTTGELFF. The CDR3 nucleotides are TGTGCCAGCAGCGGGACTAGCGGGACCACCGGGGAGCTGTTTTTT.

The chain couples TRBV6-5 to TRBJ1-5; no clear D. In germline, CDR1 is MNHEY, CDR2 SVGAGI. The ends were cut back, 2 bases at V and 0 bases at J, with 5 bases in the middle. The CDR3 covers 14 residues. CDR3 residues: CASSYAYSNQPQHF. DNA for the CDR3: TGTGCCAGCAGTTACGCTTATAGCAATCAGCCCCAGCATTTT.

This rearrangement joins TRBV10-3 to TRBJ1-5, with 9 bases identical to TRBD1. V gave up 3 bases and J gave up 5 bases; unmatched junction bases: 5. This CDR3 has 15 residues. Germline loops: CDR1 ENHRY, CDR2 SYGVKD. The CDR3 DNA sequence: TGTGCCATCAGTGAAACAGGGGGCACCTATCAGCCCCAGCATTTT. Encoded protein: CAISETGGTYQPQHF.

This chain uses TRBV29-1 with TRBJ1-2, with D hard to call. The CDR3 consists of 13 residues. The V gene lost 0 bases and the J gene lost 3 bases, with 8 bases spanning the gap. Germline CDR1 is SQVTM and CDR2 is ANQGSEA. This CDR3 is CSVEDRRDYGYTF. Written as DNA, the CDR3 is TGCAGCGTTGAAGATAGGAGGGACTATGGCTACACCTTC.

This rearrangement joins TRBV24-1 to TRBJ2-3, with 9 bases matching TRBD1. V lost 4 bases and J lost 3; bases outside the gene matches: 31. The CDR3 runs 24 residues. CDR1 is KGHDR and CDR2 is SFDVKD in the germline V gene. The CDR3 nucleotides read TGTGCCACCAGTGAATCCCTCGATAGGCCCTCGGGACAGGGTCCTCTCATTTTGACAGATACGCAGTATTTT. Its protein is CATSESLDRPSGQGPLILTDTQYF.

This chain joins TRBV20-1 and TRBJ1-1; 7 nucleotides agree with TRBD1. Germline CDR1 DFQATT, CDR2 SNEGSKA (reference sequence). J gave up 4 bases and V 3 bases, and 11 bases lay outside the gene matches. The CDR3 totals 15 residues. CDR3 sequence: CSARGETGVGTEAFF. DNA for the CDR3: TGCAGTGCTAGGGGGGAAACAGGGGTTGGCACTGAAGCTTTCTTT.

The chain employs TRBV6-5 and TRBJ1-6; TRBD1 matches 7 bases. The germline gives CDR1 MNHEY, CDR2 SVGAGI. There are 16 residues in the CDR3. V shed 2 bases and J 1 base; nucleotides not matched to a gene: 2. CDR3 loop: CASSYQDRSYNSPLHF. The CDR3 DNA reads as TGTGCCAGCAGTTACCAGGACAGGTCCTATAATTCACCCCTCCACTTT.

This clonotype was seen more than once but under ten times. J is TRBJ2-7 and V is TRBV7-8, with D uncertain. V lost 3 bases and J lost 6, with 9 bases in between. Per the germline V gene, CDR1 is SGHVS and CDR2 is FQNEAQ. The length of the CDR3 is 12 residues. CDR3 residues: CASSLNPSEQYF. In DNA form, the CDR3 reads TGTGCCAGCAGCTTGAACCCCAGCGAGCAGTACTTC.

This chain links TRBV7-2 with TRBJ2-1, with 7 bases fitting TRBD2. The CDR3 extends over 16 amino acids. The V gene end was trimmed by 5 bases and the J gene end by 0 bases; junction bases not matched to a gene: 7. Germline-derived CDR1 and CDR2 are SGHTA and FQGNSA. This CDR3 is CASSPRGGRSYNEQFF. In DNA form, the CDR3 reads TGTGCCAGCAGCCCCCGCGGGGGTCGCTCCTACAATGAGCAGTTCTTC.

This rearrangement joins TRBV7-9 to TRBJ2-1; 12 nucleotides match TRBD1. The CDR3 loop spans 15 amino acids. Looked up from germline, CDR1 is SEHNR and CDR2 is FQNEAQ (reference sequence). V was clipped by 5 bases and J by 9 bases; unmatched bases: 8. CDR3 sequence: CASSPTGTGGGEQFF. For the CDR3, the DNA is TGTGCCAGCAGCCCAACCGGGACAGGGGGCGGTGAGCAGTTCTTC. Full variable domain (rest looked up from reference TRBV7-9 and TRBJ2-1): DTGVSQNPRHKITKRGQNVTFRCDPISEHNRLYWYRQTLGQGPEFLTYFQNEAQLEKSRLLSDRFSAERPKGSFSTLEIQRTEQGDSAMYLCASSPTGTGGGEQFFGPGTRLTVL.